The 8 T cell receptor beta chains reported below all come from one sample, sequenced in a study of glioma-infiltrating T cells after dendritic cell vaccination. Assay used: immunoSEQ multiplex PCR; TCRdb lists only in-frame clones, some missing. The data contain about 94,000 clones, 65% to 85% of them singletons. Described time point: after dendritic cell vaccination, including at tumor progression/relapse. The specimen comprised blood, sampled after dendritic cell vaccination. The receptor source for this set is a human donor with glioblastoma.

The chain combines TRBV7-9 with TRBJ2-5; the D is unclear. CDR3 length: 14 residues. The V end lost 3 bases, the J end lost 1 base, and 9 bases lay between the germline ends. Germline-derived CDR1 and CDR2 are SEHNR and FQNEAQ (reference sequence). CDR3 sequence: CASSLEPTQETQYF. The CDR3 coding sequence is TGTGCCAGCAGCTTGGAGCCAACCCAAGAGACCCAGTACTTC.

In its sample, this clone was seen a few times. V usage is TRBV18 and J usage is TRBJ2-3; possible D gene TRBD2, 6 bases. V dropped 3 bases and J dropped 2 bases, with 12 bases sitting between them. Germline CDR1 KGHSH, CDR2 LQKENI. The CDR3 consists of 15 residues. CDR3 bases: TGTGCCAGCTCACCGTTTGCGGGAACCACAGATACGCAGTATTTT. This codes for CASSPFAGTTDTQYF.

The chain joins TRBV18 to TRBJ2-1, with D perhaps TRBD1 (5 bases). Trimming took off 4 bases at V and 6 bases at J, with 13 bases between the two ends. The CDR3 length is 14 residues. CDR1 and CDR2 from the germline V gene are KGHSH and LQKENI. This CDR3 is CASSLVQAVNEQFF. CDR3 in DNA: TGTGCCAGCTCACTAGTACAGGCCGTCAATGAGCAGTTCTTC.

The chain couples TRBV5-1 to TRBJ2-1; a possible D gene is TRBD1 (5 bases). The CDR3 loop spans 13 amino acids. Trimming pared 2 bases from V and 7 bases from J, leaving 10 bases between. Germline values: CDR1 SGHRS, CDR2 YFSETQ. CDR3 DNA sequence: TGCGCCAGCAGCTTCGGTCAGGGAAATGAGCAGTTCTTC. It codes for CASSFGQGNEQFF.

CDR3 amino acids: CASSPGGFTGELFF. The CDR3 bases are TGCGCCAGCAGCCCAGGGGGCTTCACCGGGGAGCTGTTTTTT. The V and J genes are TRBV5-1 and TRBJ2-2; 8 positions match TRBD1. There are 14 residues in the CDR3. CDR1 is SGHRS and CDR2 is YFSETQ in the germline V gene. J lost 4 bases, V lost 4 bases, and 3 bases had no gene match. Full variable domain (rest looked up from reference TRBV5-1 and TRBJ2-2): KAGVTQTPRYLIKTRGQQVTLSCSPISGHRSVSWYQQTPGQGLQFLFEYFSETQRNKGNFPGRFSGRQFSNSRSEMNVSTLELGDSALYLCASSPGGFTGELFFGEGSRLTVL.

This clone showed up just once. The rearrangement joins TRBV5-1 to TRBJ2-3, with D tentatively TRBD2 (5 bases). The CDR3 is 14 amino acids. Germline V lookup: CDR1 SGHRS, CDR2 YFSETQ. Trimming took off 5 bases at V and 5 bases at J, with 15 bases between the two ends. DNA for the CDR3: TGCGCCAGCAGAGTCGCAGCGGCCCAAGATACGCAGTATTTT. Translation gives CASRVAAAQDTQYF.

CDR3 bases: TGTGCCAGCAGTTACGTTGCAGGGTCTAACTATGGCTACACCTTC. Translating gives CASSYVAGSNYGYTF. The chain carries TRBV6-5 and TRBJ1-2; D is possibly TRBD1 (5 bases). The length of the CDR3 is 15 residues. Germline values: CDR1 MNHEY, CDR2 SVGAGI. Trimming stripped 2 bases from V and 0 bases from J, with 10 bases between.

This rearrangement joins TRBV15 to TRBJ1-1, with TRBD1 as a possible D gene (5 bases). The germline V and J ends were trimmed by 0 bases and 4 bases, with 12 bases remaining between them. From germline, CDR1 is LNHNV and CDR2 YYDKDF (reference sequence). The CDR3 is 15 residues long. CDR3 nucleotides: TGTGCCACCAGCAGAGATCCCAGGGTTGGCACTGAAGCTTTCTTT. It codes for CATSRDPRVGTEAFF.